The rows below give T cell receptor beta chains drawn from one sample of a study of cytomegalovirus exposure and HLA in healthy donors. The assay was immunoSEQ multiplex PCR, and TCRdb's table has in-frame clones only and misses some. This table holds about 150,000 clones, 86% found once. Sequenced sample: PBMCs. The receptors here all came from a human donor in good health. The CDR3 runs from the conserved cysteine through the conserved F or W. A D gene is named only where the DNA matches it firmly. Rows give clone size only sometimes, using once, few, many, or a class for an expanded clone.

>15|.|TRBJ2-2|.|TRBV28
CASSSTVSNTGELFF
TGTGCCAGCAGTTCGACAGTTAGTAACACCGGGGAGCTGTTTTTT
>17|TRBD1|TRBJ2-5|.|TRBV11-1
CASSYRRTGQLQETQYF
TGTGCCAGCAGCTACCGCCGGACAGGCCAACTCCAAGAGACCCAGTACTTC
>15|TRBD1|TRBJ2-7|.|TRBV11-2
CASSPRQGATYEQYF
TGTGCCAGCAGCCCTAGACAGGGGGCAACCTACGAGCAGTACTTC
>15|.|TRBJ1-2|.|TRBV7-9
CASSLFGGQGYGYTF
TGTGCCAGCAGCTTATTCGGGGGGCAGGGCTATGGCTACACCTTC
>15|TRBD1|TRBJ2-2|.|TRBV7-9
CASSLSQGAVGELFF
TGTGCCAGCAGCTTATCGCAGGGGGCTGTCGGGGAGCTGTTTTTT
>14|.|TRBJ1-1|.|TRBV9
CASSGGRVDTEAFF
TGTGCCAGCAGCGGGGGCAGGGTGGACACTGAAGCTTTCTTT
>15|TRBD2|TRBJ2-1|.|TRBV2
CASRAGKGRIYEQFF
TGTGCCAGCAGAGCGGGGAAAGGTCGGATCTATGAGCAGTTCTTC
>14|TRBD2|TRBJ2-7|few|TRBV2
CASSRGSGGYEQYF
TGTGCCAGCAGTCGTGGGAGCGGGGGATACGAGCAGTACTTC
>18|TRBD2|TRBJ2-6|.|TRBV27
CASSLSGRFLSGANVLTF
TGTGCCAGCAGTTTATCCGGGAGGTTTCTCTCTGGGGCCAACGTCCTGACTTTC
>16|.|TRBJ2-7|.|TRBV2
CASSEAGTPAVYEQYF
TGTGCCAGCAGTGAAGCGGGGACACCGGCAGTCTACGAGCAGTACTTC
>16|TRBD2|TRBJ2-3|.|TRBV27
CASGTSGRADTDTQYF
TGTGCCAGCGGAACTAGCGGGAGGGCCGACACAGATACGCAGTATTTT
>17|TRBD1|TRBJ1-5|.|TRBV28
CARIAPGGPPGYQPQHF
TGTGCCAGAATCGCCCCAGGGGGACCGCCTGGCTATCAGCCCCAGCATTTT
>18|TRBD1|TRBJ1-2|.|TRBV7-9
CASSLAGDRVGTKDGYTF
TGTGCCAGCAGCTTAGCCGGGGACAGGGTGGGAACGAAAGATGGCTACACCTTC
>16|TRBD1|TRBJ1-2|.|TRBV11-2
CASSYHLQGGDYGYTF
TGTGCCAGCAGCTATCATTTACAGGGGGGAGACTATGGCTACACCTTC
>14|.|TRBJ2-7|.|TRBV5-4
CASSPALFSYEQYF
TGTGCCAGCAGCCCCGCCCTATTCTCCTACGAGCAGTACTTC
>15|TRBD1|TRBJ1-3|.|TRBV18
CASSPDRGNGNTIYF
TGTGCCAGCTCACCGGACAGGGGAAATGGAAACACCATATATTTT
>15|TRBD2|TRBJ2-1|few|TRBV6-5
CASGYGTSGSNEQFF
TGTGCCAGCGGTTACGGGACTAGCGGGAGCAATGAGCAGTTCTTC
>14|.|TRBJ2-1|.|TRBV6-6
CASTGASNYNEQFF
TGTGCCAGCACAGGGGCCTCCAACTACAATGAGCAGTTCTTC
>12|.|TRBJ1-1|.|TRBV28
CASRLGSTEAFF
TGTGCCAGCAGATTAGGGAGTACTGAAGCTTTCTTT
>15|TRBD1|TRBJ1-1|.|TRBV29-1
CSVEVTGTVNTEAFF
TGCAGCGTTGAGGTAACCGGGACAGTGAACACTGAAGCTTTCTTT
>15|TRBD2|TRBJ2-1|.|TRBV27
CASSTRLAGVIEQFF
TGTGCCAGCAGTACACGACTAGCGGGAGTTATTGAGCAGTTCTTC
>15|.|TRBJ1-1|.|TRBV18
CASSPWAGLDTEAFF
TGTGCCAGCTCACCCTGGGCAGGGCTGGACACTGAAGCTTTCTTT
>15|TRBD2|TRBJ2-1|.|TRBV10-3
CAISDLGLAYNEQFF
TGTGCCATCAGTGACCTGGGACTAGCGTACAATGAGCAGTTCTTC
>16|TRBD1|TRBJ2-6|.|TRBV18
CASSPRDSSGANVLTF
TGTGCCAGCTCACCACGGGACAGCTCTGGGGCCAACGTCCTGACTTTC
>15|TRBD1|TRBJ2-7|.|TRBV15
CATSPSQGQGDEQYF
TGTGCCACCAGCCCAAGTCAGGGACAGGGGGACGAGCAGTACTTC
>13|.|TRBJ1-5|.|TRBV7-6
CASSFSLNQPQHF
TGTGCCAGCAGCTTTTCCCTTAATCAGCCCCAGCATTTT
>16|TRBD2|TRBJ2-5|.|TRBV28
CASSSERGGLGETQYF
TGTGCCAGCAGTTCAGAACGGGGGGGGTTAGGGGAGACCCAGTACTTC
>19|TRBD2|TRBJ2-1|.|TRBV10-2
CASSGETSGRWLAYNEQFF
TGCGCCAGCAGTGGGGAGACTAGCGGGCGCTGGCTGGCTTACAATGAGCAGTTCTTC
>14|.|TRBJ1-5|.|TRBV6-1
CASSTQYSNQPQHF
TGTGCCAGCAGTACGCAGTATAGCAATCAGCCCCAGCATTTT
>15|.|TRBJ1-1|.|TRBV29-1
CSVIPGAGANTEAFF
TGCAGCGTTATTCCGGGTGCAGGGGCGAACACTGAAGCTTTCTTT
>18|.|TRBJ1-1|.|TRBV11-2
CASSLDLPGTTMNTEAFF
TGTGCCAGCAGCTTAGACCTACCAGGGACTACCATGAACACTGAAGCTTTCTTT
>18|TRBD2|TRBJ2-1|.|TRBV5-6
CASSFRVGGLAVIGEQFF
TGTGCCAGCAGCTTTAGGGTGGGGGGACTAGCGGTAATTGGGGAGCAGTTCTTC
>13|.|TRBJ1-1|.|TRBV5-1
CASSFGGNTEAFF
TGCGCCAGCAGCTTCGGGGGGAACACTGAAGCTTTCTTT
>14|TRBD1|TRBJ1-1|.|TRBV7-8
CASSSQGVSTEAFF
TGTGCCAGCAGCTCCCAGGGGGTGAGCACTGAAGCTTTCTTT
>11|.|TRBJ2-1|.|TRBV20-1
CSASRLVEQFF
TGCAGTGCTAGCCGTCTAGTCGAGCAGTTCTTC
>15|TRBD2|TRBJ2-5|.|TRBV27
CASSLAGGPRETQYF
TGTGCCAGCAGTCTAGCGGGAGGGCCGCGGGAGACCCAGTACTTC
>14|.|TRBJ1-3|.|TRBV4-1
CASSQQYSGNTIYF
TGCGCCAGCAGCCAACAGTACTCTGGAAACACCATATATTTT